Shown below are 3 T cell receptor beta chains from a single sample sequenced in a study of cytomegalovirus exposure and HLA in healthy donors. Primers included in the PCR were 60 Vbeta and 13 Jbeta primers. TCRdb keeps only in-frame clones here, not all; method: immunoSEQ multiplex PCR. Its table records more than 100,000 clones. The sequenced material came from PBMCs. The source of these receptors is a woman in her forties in good health and CMV-seronegative.

J is TRBJ2-1 and V is TRBV11-3; 11 positions agree with TRBD1. Germline CDR1 and CDR2: SGHNT and YENEEA. CDR3 length equals 14 residues. V shed 3 bases, J shed 5 bases, and the junction held 0 bases outside the gene matches. CDR3 protein: CASSLGQGDNEQFF. The CDR3 DNA sequence: TGTGCCAGCAGCTTGGGACAGGGGGACAATGAGCAGTTCTTC.

This rearrangement joins TRBV27 to TRBJ1-5; D is undetermined. With 5 bases removed from V and 0 bases from J, the gap between germline ends came to 11 bases. Germline CDR1 and CDR2: MNHEY and SMNVEV (reference sequence). This CDR3 comprises 15 residues. The CDR3 here is CASSPRLGSNQPQHF. The DNA of the CDR3 is TGTGCCAGCAGTCCAAGACTGGGTAGCAATCAGCCCCAGCATTTT.

Of note for this clone: The CDR3 end shows no conserved phenylalanine or tryptophan, and so a read error is likely. It is unclear where the CDR3 begins or ends on the DNA, so no DNA is shown, and the CDR3 is as TCRdb lists it. This rearrangement joins TRBV12-1 to TRBJ1-2; the table's D gene call, TRBD1, was not cross checked with the DNA. TRBV12-1 is shown as a pseudogene. Both ends counted, the CDR3 spans 13 residues. Here the CDR3 reads CASSFGNRDRGFA.